The 24 T cell receptor beta chains below were found in one sample sequenced in a study of blood T cell repertoires in COVID-19. The protocol was immunoSEQ multiplex PCR, while the TCRdb copy is restricted to in-frame clones and leaves out a portion. This sample has 490,000 or so clones; 88% occur once, and the top ten carry just over 8%. Material: PBMCs or T cells enriched from blood (not recorded which). These receptors were taken from a woman aged 60 to 75 who had recovered from COVID-19.

In its sample, this clone was seen once. The rearrangement links TRBV11-2 to TRBJ1-4, with 9 nucleotides matching TRBD1. The ends lost 3 bases at V and 8 bases at J; junction bases unmatched: 16. CDR3 length: 18 residues. Germline CDR1 and CDR2: SGHAT and FQNNGV. DNA for the CDR3: TGTGCCAGCAGCTTCCGGGACAGGGAAGTTGATTTGGGGGAAAAACTGTTTTTT. Amino acid sequence: CASSFRDREVDLGEKLFF.

DNA for the CDR3: TGTGCCAGCAGCACCCCGGGGGGGCCAGTCACCGGGGAGCTGTTTTTT. As protein: CASSTPGGPVTGELFF. This sequence joins TRBV9 and TRBJ2-2; 8 nucleotides agree with TRBD2. Trimming took 4 bases from V and 4 from J; bases not matched to a gene: 9. The CDR3 is made up of 16 amino acids. Germline V gene sequence: CDR1 SGDLS, CDR2 YYNGEE.

This chain links TRBV7-2 with TRBJ1-6; the D gene is possibly TRBD1 (5 bases). CDR1 is SGHTA, CDR2 FQGNSA, per germline. The CDR3 has 17 residues. Trimming pared 1 base from V and 9 bases from J, leaving 19 bases between. CDR3 in DNA: TGTGCCAGCAGCTTAGGTCAGGGCCGCCAGCCTCGTTCACCCCTCCACTTT. Protein product: CASSLGQGRQPRSPLHF.

J is TRBJ1-2 and V is TRBV18; the match to TRBD1 covers 7 bases. Per germline, CDR1 KGHSH and CDR2 LQKENI. The junction had 4 bases not matched to a gene; V was cut back by 2 bases and J by 4 bases. This CDR3 has 14 residues. CDR3 sequence (DNA): TGTGCCAGCTCACCAACGACAGGGATCTATGGCTACACCTTC. This gives the protein CASSPTTGIYGYTF.

The gene calls are TRBV25-1 and TRBJ1-2, with D maybe TRBD1 (5 bases). Germline V CDR1 and CDR2: MGHDK, SYGVNS. The CDR3 totals 13 residues. The V end was cut by 8 bases, the J end by 4 bases, with 14 bases between. The CDR3: CASHSGGSYGYTF. As DNA, the CDR3 is TGTGCCAGCCATTCCGGGGGGAGCTATGGCTACACCTTC.

The rearrangement uses TRBV6-2 or TRBV6-3 and TRBJ1-1; no clear D. V lost 5 bases and J 0 bases, leaving 10 bases between the germline ends. Germline CDR1 MNHEY, CDR2 SVGEGT. This CDR3 has 14 amino acids. In nucleotides, the CDR3 is TGTGCCAGCAGTCAGTACACCCTGAACACTGAAGCTTTCTTT. Encoded protein: CASSQYTLNTEAFF.

This rearrangement joins TRBV28 to TRBJ2-1, with TRBD2 identical over 8 bases. V trimming: 9 bases; J trimming: 4 bases; junction bases outside the gene matches: 11. Germline assignment: CDR1 MDHEN and CDR2 SYDVKM. CDR3 length equals 15 residues. The chain's CDR3 is CASSGVAGRYNEQFF. As DNA, the CDR3 is TGTGCCAGTTCGGGGGTAGCGGGGAGGTACAATGAGCAGTTCTTC.

J is TRBJ2-5 and V is TRBV6-6; no firm D call. V lost 1 base and J lost 2, with 5 bases in between. The CDR3 has 13 amino acids. Germline assignment: CDR1 MNHNY and CDR2 SVGAGI (reference sequence). CDR3 DNA: TGTGCCAGCAGTTACTTCCGTCAAGAGACCCAGTACTTC. This gives the protein CASSYFRQETQYF.

The CDR3 DNA reads TGTGCCAGCAGTTTCACCTTGAACAGGGTGGGCTACACCTTC. Its translation is CASSFTLNRVGYTF. The chain has TRBV28 and TRBJ1-2; tentative D call: TRBD1 (6 bases). Deletions cut 3 bases from V and 8 bases from J, with 16 bases between. CDR1 MDHEN and CDR2 SYDVKM come from the germline V gene. There are 14 residues in the CDR3.

This sequence joins TRBV5-5 and TRBJ2-1; 9 nucleotides align to TRBD2. V lost 5 bases to trimming and J lost 4 bases; unmatched junction nucleotides: 7. The CDR3 has 15 residues. The germline CDR1 and CDR2 sequences are SGHKS and YYEKEE (reference sequence). CDR3 coding DNA: TGTGCCAGCAGTCCAGAGCGGGGGGCATACAATGAGCAGTTCTTC. This sequence encodes CASSPERGAYNEQFF.

This chain uses TRBV27 with TRBJ2-7, with TRBD1 identical over 9 bases. The trim removed 6 bases at V and 0 bases at J, leaving 12 bases unmatched. The germline V gene encodes CDR1 MNHEY and CDR2 SMNVEV (reference sequence). This CDR3 has 17 amino acids. The CDR3 region has the DNA TGTGCCAGCAGCTTGAGAGAGACAGGGGGAAGCTCCTACGAGCAGTACTTC. Encoded protein: CASSLRETGGSSYEQYF.

The chain employs TRBV5-5 and TRBJ1-1; D is perhaps TRBD1 (5 bases). Per the germline V gene, CDR1 is SGHKS and CDR2 is YYEKEE (reference sequence). V was trimmed by 5 bases and J by 5 bases, leaving 19 bases between them. The CDR3 runs 15 residues. In DNA, the CDR3 is TGTGCCAGCAGTTGGGGGGAGGAAGGGTTAACTGAAGCTTTCTTT. It specifies CASSWGEEGLTEAFF. Together with reference TRBV5-5 and TRBJ1-1, the CDR3 gives the full variable domain: DAGVTQSPTHLIKTRGQQVTLRCSPISGHKSVSWYQQVLGQGPQFIFQYYEKEERGRGNFPDRFSARQFPNYSSELNVNALLLGDSALYLCASSWGEEGLTEAFFGQGTRLTVV.

The chain carries TRBV5-1 and TRBJ1-5; no clear D. The V gene lost 4 bases and the J gene lost 0 bases, with 14 bases spanning the gap. CDR1 and CDR2 from the germline V gene are SGHRS and YFSETQ. The CDR3 runs to 16 residues. The CDR3 loop is CASSPGGLPSNQPQHF. The CDR3 region has the DNA TGCGCCAGCAGCCCTGGCGGGTTACCTAGCAATCAGCCCCAGCATTTT.

This clone was counted a few times. This sequence joins TRBV6-5 and TRBJ1-5; TRBD1 aligns across 10 bases. Unmatched junction bases numbered 8, after V lost 8 bases and J lost 4 bases. CDR1 is MNHEY, CDR2 SVGAGI, per germline. The CDR3 length is 15 residues. CDR3 sequence: CASGRTGGTNQPQHF. In nucleotides, the CDR3 is TGTGCCAGCGGAAGGACAGGGGGAACTAATCAGCCCCAGCATTTT.

The chain is built from TRBV20-1 and TRBJ2-1, with D perhaps TRBD1 (5 bases). The CDR3 extends over 9 amino acids. Germline V gives CDR1 DFQATT, CDR2 SNEGSKA (reference sequence). With 5 bases removed from V and 12 bases from J, the gap between germline ends came to 8 bases. The CDR3 region is CSAGAGQFF. The CDR3 DNA is TGCAGTGCTGGGGCTGGGCAGTTCTTC.

This chain uses TRBV6-2 or TRBV6-3 with TRBJ1-1; tentatively, D is TRBD1 (6 bases). Germline V gene sequence: CDR1 MNHEY, CDR2 SVGEGT. The CDR3 consists of 14 residues. Deletions cut 6 bases from V and 7 bases from J, with 18 bases between. The CDR3 DNA follows: TGTGCCAGCAGCCTACCCCGGGACAAAGGTGAAGCTTTCTTT. This codes for CASSLPRDKGEAFF.

This sequence joins TRBV2 and TRBJ1-1, with no clear D. The CDR3 is 12 amino acids. Trimming shortened V by 6 bases and J by 3 bases, and 8 bases separated the two germline ends. The germline V gene has CDR1 SNHLY and CDR2 FYNNEI. The CDR3 region has the DNA TGTGCCAGCAGGGCCCTAGACACTGAAGCTTTCTTT. Amino acids: CASRALDTEAFF.

This rearrangement joins TRBV7-2 to TRBJ2-7, with TRBD1 identical over 7 bases. Germline CDR1 and CDR2: SGHTA and FQGNSA. The CDR3 is 13 amino acids. J gave up 4 bases and V 5 bases, and 5 bases lay outside the gene matches. CDR3 in DNA: TGTGCCAGCAGCCCGGACAGGCCGTACGAGCAGTACTTC. As protein: CASSPDRPYEQYF.

The V and J genes are TRBV21-1 and TRBJ1-3; the table assigns TRBD1, which was not confirmed against the DNA. TRBV21-1 is a pseudogene locus. The CDR3 covers 14 residues. The CDR3 loop reads CASSKAGGRNTIYF. CDR3 in DNA: TGTGCCAGCAGCAAAGCAGGGGGCAGAAACACCATATATTTT.

The gene calls are TRBV29-1 and TRBJ1-5; D unclear. This CDR3 spans 13 amino acids. Germline lookup yields CDR1 SQVTM and CDR2 ANQGSEA. The V gene lost 5 bases and the J gene lost 3 bases, with 11 bases spanning the gap. The CDR3 region has the DNA TGCAGCGTTTTACTGAACGACAATCAGCCCCAGCATTTT. Translation: CSVLLNDNQPQHF.

The sample holds a few counts of this clone. The chain has TRBV30 and TRBJ1-2, with 7 bases fitting TRBD1. V lost 5 bases to trimming and J lost 5 bases; unmatched junction nucleotides: 11. Germline assignment: CDR1 GTSNPN and CDR2 SVGIG (reference sequence). This CDR3 region has 14 residues. The CDR3 sequence is CAWSRLDRPYGYTF. In DNA form, the CDR3 reads TGTGCCTGGTCAAGATTGGACAGGCCGTATGGCTACACCTTC. Supplemented by reference TRBV30 and TRBJ1-2, the full variable domain reads SQTIHQWPATLVQPVGSPLSLECTVEGTSNPNLYWYRQAAGRGLQLLFYSVGIGQISSEVPQNLSASRPQDRQFILSSKKLLLSDSGFYLCAWSRLDRPYGYTFGSGTRLTVV.

The chain couples TRBV19 to TRBJ2-1; weak D call: TRBD2 (5 bases). Germline values: CDR1 LNHDA, CDR2 SQIVND (reference sequence). The CDR3 runs to 14 residues. V lost 5 bases to trimming and J lost 0 bases, with 8 bases between them. CDR3 sequence reads: CASSDGNSYNEQFF. CDR3 in DNA: TGTGCCAGTAGTGACGGGAACTCCTACAATGAGCAGTTCTTC.

This rearrangement joins TRBV5-1 to TRBJ2-3, with a possible D match to TRBD1 (6 bases). The CDR3 has 14 amino acids. Looked up from germline, CDR1 is SGHRS and CDR2 is YFSETQ. Deletions cut 0 bases from V and 3 bases from J, with 8 bases between. CDR3: CASSLGGQTDTQYF. In DNA form, the CDR3 reads TGCGCCAGCAGCTTGGGGGGGCAGACAGATACGCAGTATTTT.

This chain links TRBV6-1 with TRBJ2-7; D is uncertain. The CDR3 sequence is 13 residues long. V dropped 0 bases and J dropped 4 bases, with 7 bases sitting between them. CDR1 and CDR2 (germline): MNHNS, SASEGT. This CDR3 reads CASSEAYFYEQYV. CDR3 nucleotides: TGTGCCAGCAGTGAAGCTTACTTTTACGAGCAGTACGTC.